This record concerns one T cell receptor beta chain sequence. This specimen belongs to a study of T cell repertoires in cytomegalovirus infection. V was pared by 2 bases and J by 4 bases, with 7 bases of the junction left unmatched. This CDR3 has 15 residues. Per germline, CDR1 MNHNY and CDR2 SVGAGI (reference sequence). TCRdb re-analysed the reads in MiXCR, keeping a single row per CDR3 protein. The table records roughly 600,000 distinct CDR3 sequences, less than 25% of them present only once. Material for sequencing was CD8+ T cells from PBMCs. The receptor was isolated from a human donor in good health (CMV status not recorded). Some clones in this sample may be carry-over from other donors' samples. The gene calls are TRBV6-6 and TRBJ2-7, with 8 bases identical to TRBD2. The CDR3 is CASSYKAGGEYEQYF. For the CDR3, the DNA is TGTGCCAGCAGTTACAAGGCGGGAGGTGAATACGAGCAGTACTTC.